A selection of T cell receptor beta chains follows, all from one sample in a study of T-cell reconstitution after alpha-beta-depleted transplantation in children. MiXCR was run by TCRdb on the PCR reads, yielding one entry per CDR3 protein. The table includes a few hundred thousand distinct CDR3 sequences, about a tenth detected once. This specimen consisted of PBMCs from the stem cell graft donor, obtained from the stem cell graft. These receptors were obtained from a human donor who donated a stem cell graft to a child with acute myeloid leukemia. Each CDR3 is given with its conserved first and last residue. Fields, in order: J gene, D gene, clone size, V gene, CDR3 DNA, CDR3 protein. The D gene is left open where the match is weak. Clone size, where shown, is once, few, many, or a class for clones that have expanded.

TRBJ1-1,TRBD1,few,TRBV5-1,TGCGCCAGCAGCCAGGGACAGGTACCCACTGAAGCTTTCTTT,CASSQGQVPTEAFF
TRBJ2-1,NA,NA,TRBV19,TGTGCCAGTAGTATAGCAGGGTCCGATGAGCAGTTCTTC,CASSIAGSDEQFF
TRBJ2-5,TRBD1,NA,TRBV5-6,TGTGCCAGCAGCTCGACCCGGACAGGGCCTCGCCAAGAGACCCAGTACTTC,CASSSTRTGPRQETQYF
TRBJ2-1,NA,few,TRBV5-5,TGTGCCAGCAGTCCCCGTGGGGGAATAAGCTCCTACAATGAGCAGTTCTTC,CASSPRGGISSYNEQFF
TRBJ2-3,TRBD2,NA,TRBV15,TGTGCCACCAGCAGAGTCATAGCGGGGGGGTCAGATACGCAGTATTTT,CATSRVIAGGSDTQYF
TRBJ2-2,NA,NA,TRBV7-9,TGTGCCAGCAGCTCTACAGGGCCGCAGGGTACCGGGGAGCTGTTTTTT,CASSSTGPQGTGELFF
TRBJ2-1,TRBD1,few,TRBV20-1,TGCAGTGCTAAAACCGTGGGACAGAAGCTTTTGGATGAGCAGTTCTTC,CSAKTVGQKLLDEQFF
TRBJ2-2,NA,many,TRBV5-8,TGTGCCAGCAGCTGGGGGTCCATAACCGGGGAGCTGTTTTTT,CASSWGSITGELFF
TRBJ1-1,TRBD1,NA,TRBV20-1,TGCAGTGCTCCCGAGGGGACAGGGGGCGCGGGCACTGAAGCTTTCTTT,CSAPEGTGGAGTEAFF
TRBJ2-1,NA,many,TRBV12-3/TRBV12-4,TGTGCCAGCAGTCCGACTACCCAGGGAGAAAATGAGCAGTTCTTC,CASSPTTQGENEQFF
TRBJ2-5,TRBD2,few,TRBV27,TGTGCCAGCAGTTCATGGAGGACTAGCGGGGCCCGGGAGACCCAGTACTTC,CASSSWRTSGARETQYF
TRBJ1-2,TRBD1,many,TRBV6-5,TGTGCCAGCAGTTCCTCCCCAGGGGGGGGCTACACCTTC,CASSSSPGGGYTF
TRBJ2-3,TRBD2,few,TRBV20-1,TGCAGTGCCGCCAGACTAGCGGGGGGTCGTCGCACGCAGTATTTT,CSAARLAGGRRTQYF
TRBJ2-3,TRBD2,few,TRBV30,TGTGCCTGGAGTGGCCTCGGGACTAGCGTTGTGACAGATACGCAGTATTTT,CAWSGLGTSVVTDTQYF
TRBJ2-7,NA,many,TRBV29-1,TGCAGCGCTAAAGAAGGGGGGGTCTACGAGCAGTACTTC,CSAKEGGVYEQYF
TRBJ1-2,TRBD1,NA,TRBV19,TGTGCCAGTAGCTACGGACAGGCTTTAGCTAACTATGGCTACACCTTC,CASSYGQALANYGYTF
TRBJ2-2,NA,many,TRBV5-1,TGCGCCAGCAGCTCTTCGAACACCGGGGAGCTGTTTTTT,CASSSSNTGELFF
TRBJ1-5,TRBD1,NA,TRBV25-1,TGTGCCAGCAGCACAGGGGGCCCTTATAGCAATCAGCCCCAGCATTTT,CASSTGGPYSNQPQHF
TRBJ1-1,NA,NA,TRBV5-1,TGCGCCAGCAGCCGGGGGCCAGAAGCTTTCTTT,CASSRGPEAFF
TRBJ1-2,NA,few,TRBV3-1,TGTGCCAGCAGCCTTGGGACGGCCATCGGCTACACCTTC,CASSLGTAIGYTF
TRBJ2-1,TRBD2,few,TRBV20-1,TGCAGTGGGATAGCGGGGACTAATGAGCAGTTCTTC,CSGIAGTNEQFF
TRBJ2-1,TRBD1,NA,TRBV6-1,TGTGCCAGCAGTCCCGGGTCAGGGGGCTATGAGCAGTTCTTC,CASSPGSGGYEQFF
TRBJ2-5,NA,many,TRBV29-1,TGCAGCGCTGCCCTGGGGGAGACCCAGTACTTC,CSAALGETQYF
TRBJ2-7,TRBD2,NA,TRBV12-3/TRBV12-4,TGTGCCAGCAGTTTGCGGGGGGCCTCCTACGAGCAGTACTTC,CASSLRGASYEQYF
TRBJ2-2,TRBD1,few,TRBV10-3,TGTGCCATCAGTGGAAGGGGGCAGGACACCGGGGAGCTGTTTTTT,CAISGRGQDTGELFF
TRBJ1-5,TRBD1,NA,TRBV5-5,TGTGCCAGCAGCGGTCAAACCGGGACAGGGGATCAGCCCCAGCATTTT,CASSGQTGTGDQPQHF
TRBJ2-1,TRBD2,few,TRBV5-1,TGCGCCAGCCGCGGAGCGGGGGGGAACACTAAGAGCTCCTACAATGAGCAGTTCTTC,CASRGAGGNTKSSYNEQFF
TRBJ1-2,TRBD1,few,TRBV20-1,TGCAGTGCTAGAGACAGGGGGCACTATGGCTACACCTTC,CSARDRGHYGYTF
TRBJ2-5,TRBD2,NA,TRBV12-3/TRBV12-4,TGTGCCAGCAGTTATCTAGCGGCGGAGACCCAGTACTTC,CASSYLAAETQYF
TRBJ2-1,NA,few,TRBV20-1,TGCAGTGCTAGAATCGCGGCATCCTACAATGAGCAGTTCTTC,CSARIAASYNEQFF
TRBJ1-5,NA,NA,TRBV6-2/TRBV6-3,TGTGCCAGCACCACCCAACTAGGCGCGCCCCAGCATTTT,CASTTQLGAPQHF
TRBJ1-6,NA,many,TRBV20-1,TGCAGTGCTAGACCCGGCTCCTATAATTCACCCCTCCACTTT,CSARPGSYNSPLHF
TRBJ2-5,NA,NA,TRBV4-1,TGCGCCAGCAGCCCCGGGTCTCAACAAGAGACCCAGTACTTC,CASSPGSQQETQYF
TRBJ2-3,TRBD2,NA,TRBV29-1,TGCAGCGTTTTAGGAGGGACTAGCGGTGGAGATACGCAGTATTTT,CSVLGGTSGGDTQYF
TRBJ1-1,NA,NA,TRBV7-3,TGTGCCAGCAGCTTAACCGCACTTAAAACTGAAGCTTTCTTT,CASSLTALKTEAFF
TRBJ2-2,NA,many,TRBV5-1,TGCGCCAGCAGCTTTACAGCCGGGGAGCTGTTTTTT,CASSFTAGELFF
TRBJ2-5,NA,many,TRBV25-1,TGTGCCAGCCCGAACCCCCGGCCCGCGGGGAGTTCAGAGACCCAGTACTTC,CASPNPRPAGSSETQYF
TRBJ2-5,TRBD1,few,TRBV20-1,TGCAGTGCTAGTGCCGGGACAGGGGAGACCCAGTACTTC,CSASAGTGETQYF
TRBJ2-1,TRBD2,many,TRBV6-5,TGTGCCAGCAGTTCACCCACTAGCGGGAGTTACAATGAGCAGTTCTTC,CASSSPTSGSYNEQFF
TRBJ1-2,TRBD1,many,TRBV20-1,TGCAGTGCCTACGACCGGGACAGGGGAAACTATGGCTACACCTTC,CSAYDRDRGNYGYTF
TRBJ1-5,NA,NA,TRBV27,TGTGCCAGCGGAGAAGGGTCTGGCAATCAGCCCCAGCATTTT,CASGEGSGNQPQHF
TRBJ2-5,TRBD1,NA,TRBV5-1,TGCGCCAGCCAAGGACAGGTATCCCTCCAAGAGACCCAGTACTTC,CASQGQVSLQETQYF
TRBJ2-5,TRBD2,NA,TRBV20-1,TGCAGTGCTAGCCCGGGACTAGCGGGAGATGGAGAGACCCAGTACTTC,CSASPGLAGDGETQYF
TRBJ1-5,NA,NA,TRBV6-1,TGTGCCGCAGCCAGGGGTGGACAGCCCCAGCATTTT,CAAARGGQPQHF
TRBJ2-3,TRBD2,few,TRBV12-3/TRBV12-4,TGTGCCAGCAGCTCACTAGCGGGAGGTTCGGCAGATACGCAGTATTTT,CASSSLAGGSADTQYF
TRBJ2-1,NA,NA,TRBV11-3,TGTGCCAGCAGCCCCTCGGACAGCCCGGGCGAGCAGTTCTTC,CASSPSDSPGEQFF
TRBJ2-5,TRBD1,few,TRBV2,TGTGCCAGCAGATCCCGGGACAGGGACCAAGAGACCCAGTACTTC,CASRSRDRDQETQYF
TRBJ1-6,NA,few,TRBV4-2,TGTGCCAGCAGCCAGTACCAGACGGGACGAGATAATTCACCCCTCCACTTT,CASSQYQTGRDNSPLHF
TRBJ2-7,TRBD1,NA,TRBV19,TGTGCCAGTAGTAGAACGGGACAGGGTACGTACGAGCAGTACTTC,CASSRTGQGTYEQYF
TRBJ2-5,NA,many,TRBV29-1,TGCAGTGTGGGGGAAGAGACCCAGTACTTC,CSVGEETQYF
TRBJ1-1,TRBD1,few,TRBV4-1,TGCGCCAGCAGCCAAGATTCCCGACAGGGGGCGAACACTGAAGCTTTCTTT,CASSQDSRQGANTEAFF
TRBJ2-1,NA,NA,TRBV29-1,TGCAGCGCCGGGGGACCGGGCGGCGAGCAGTTCTTC,CSAGGPGGEQFF
TRBJ1-2,TRBD1,few,TRBV20-1,TGCAGTGCTAGAGCAGGGGGCAATAGTGGCTACACCTTC,CSARAGGNSGYTF
TRBJ1-3,NA,NA,TRBV27,TGTGCCAGCAGTCCTATTGGGAGGGGAAACACCATATATTTT,CASSPIGRGNTIYF
TRBJ1-2,NA,NA,TRBV7-2,TGTGCCAGCAGCTTCGGGGCAGGCGGTGGCTATGGCTACACCTTC,CASSFGAGGGYGYTF
TRBJ2-6,NA,NA,TRBV5-1,TGCGCCAGCAGCTTTCAGCAGCCTGGGGCCAACGTCCTGACTTTC,CASSFQQPGANVLTF